What follows are 26 T cell receptor beta chains derived from one specimen sequenced in a study of response to subunit inactivated influenza vaccine. In TCRdb, the RT-PCR reads were re-called with MiXCR into one record per CDR3 protein. The repertoire holds fewer than 550,000 distinct CDR3 sequences, with roughly 27% as singletons. The sequences come from CD4+ T cells sorted from PBMCs, collected around 5 days after vaccination. The receptor set was obtained from a man over 45 who received an inactivated influenza vaccine.

This clonotype was counted a few times. This rearrangement joins TRBV6-2 or TRBV6-3 to TRBJ1-1; D is perhaps TRBD1 (6 bases). Trimming took off 6 bases at V and 10 bases at J, with 15 bases between the two ends. Germline V gene sequence: CDR1 MNHEY, CDR2 SVGEGT. This CDR3 region has 12 residues. CDR3: CASRTGGRGAFF. Written as DNA, the CDR3 is TGTGCCAGCAGAACGGGGGGGCGCGGAGCTTTCTTT.

This clonotype was seen more than once but under ten times. V usage is TRBV7-2 and J usage is TRBJ2-1; the D is unclear. Germline V CDR1 and CDR2: SGHTA, FQGNSA. Trimming removed 4 bases from V and 7 bases from J, with 14 bases in between. The length of the CDR3 is 14 residues. The CDR3 sequence is CASSSPTMVNEQFF. The DNA for the CDR3 is TGTGCCAGCAGCTCTCCTACCATGGTAAATGAGCAGTTCTTC.

This clonotype was detected many times. V and J are TRBV5-1 and TRBJ2-1, with 10 bases identical to TRBD1. The germline gives CDR1 SGHRS, CDR2 YFSETQ. V trimming: 4 bases; J trimming: 5 bases; junction bases outside the gene matches: 3. The CDR3 extends over 14 amino acids. The DNA for the CDR3 is TGCGCCAGCAGCCCTGGGACAGGGGACAATGAGCAGTTCTTC. Residues: CASSPGTGDNEQFF.

The chain is built from TRBV20-1 and TRBJ2-7; 8 positions agree with TRBD2. Germline loops: CDR1 DFQATT, CDR2 SNEGSKA (reference sequence). The V and J ends lost 0 bases and 7 bases, in that order; junction bases with no gene match: 11. The CDR3 is made up of 15 amino acids. CDR3 sequence (DNA): TGCAGTGCTAGAGATACAGCGGGGGACCCTAAAGAGCAGTACTTC. As protein: CSARDTAGDPKEQYF.

There are a few counts of this clonotype. The rearrangement uses TRBV3-1 and TRBJ2-1; TRBD2 matches at 7 bases. V dropped 8 bases and J dropped 8; count of bases not matched to a gene: 9. The CDR3 contains 13 residues. Germline CDR1 is LGHDT and CDR2 is YNNKEL (reference sequence). This CDR3 is CASSRQGGYEQFF. In DNA, the CDR3 is TGTGCCAGCTCCCGGCAGGGAGGGTATGAGCAGTTCTTC.

This clonotype turned up a few times. This chain links TRBV5-5 with TRBJ2-7; D is uncertain. V lost 0 bases and J lost 3, with 7 bases in between. The CDR3 runs to 13 residues. Germline V gene data show CDR1 as SGHKS and CDR2 as YYEKEE (reference sequence). In nucleotides, the CDR3 is TGTGCCAGCAGCTTGGTCGGCGACTACGAGCAGTACTTC. This codes for CASSLVGDYEQYF.

The chain employs TRBV7-2 and TRBJ2-1; 8 nucleotides agree with TRBD2. Germline-derived CDR1 and CDR2 are SGHTA and FQGNSA. The junction had 11 bases not matched to a gene; V was cut back by 5 bases and J by 2 bases. The CDR3 has 17 residues. The CDR3 loop reads CASSPPGGKGAYNEQFF. The CDR3 region has the DNA TGTGCCAGCAGCCCCCCGGGAGGGAAGGGGGCCTACAATGAGCAGTTCTTC.

This clonotype was observed a handful of times. As DNA, the CDR3 is TGTGCCAGCAAAGCGACCGGGATCTCCTACGAGCAGTACTTC. It encodes CASKATGISYEQYF. The chain recombines TRBV6-1 with TRBJ2-7, with D perhaps matching TRBD2 (5 bases). The germline V gene has CDR1 MNHNS and CDR2 SASEGT. This CDR3 region has 14 residues. With 7 bases removed from V and 0 bases from J, the gap between germline ends came to 13 bases.

The table lists this clonotype with a few counts. In nucleotides, the CDR3 is TGTGCCAGCAGTTCTCCCACGAGGGGCCCAACCTACGAGCAGTACTTC. It translates to CASSSPTRGPTYEQYF. This chain joins TRBV28 and TRBJ2-7; the D call may be TRBD1 or TRBD2 (5 bases each). CDR3 size: 16 residues. V shed 4 bases and J shed 2 bases, with 18 bases lying between them. Germline values: CDR1 MDHEN, CDR2 SYDVKM.

This clonotype was seen a few times. The rearrangement uses TRBV28 and TRBJ1-5; D perhaps matches TRBD1 (6 bases). This CDR3 is built from 15 residues. V lost 4 bases, J lost 2 bases, and 12 bases lay in between. Germline CDR1 is MDHEN and CDR2 is SYDVKM. Written as DNA, the CDR3 is TGTGCCAGCAGTTCATCGTCAGGGGGCAATCAGCCCCAGCATTTT. Translation: CASSSSSGGNQPQHF. Full variable domain (outside the CDR3, taken from reference TRBV28 and TRBJ1-5): DVKVTQSSRYLVKRTGEKVFLECVQDMDHENMFWYRQDPGLGLRLIYFSYDVKMKEKGDIPEGYSVSREKKERFSLILESASTNQTSMYLCASSSSSGGNQPQHFGDGTRLSIL.

This clonotype was observed a handful of times. This chain uses TRBV12-3 or TRBV12-4 with TRBJ1-6; D might be TRBD1 (5 bases). This CDR3 is 17 amino acids long. The V gene lost 4 bases and the J gene lost 0 bases, with 13 bases spanning the gap. In DNA form, the CDR3 reads TGTGCCAGCAGTTCGGGGCGGGTGAGCTCCTATAATTCACCCCTCCACTTT. Translating it yields CASSSGRVSSYNSPLHF.

This chain joins TRBV10-3 and TRBJ2-2; D not certain. Germline lookup yields CDR1 ENHRY and CDR2 SYGVKD. This CDR3 has 16 amino acids. V lost 4 bases to trimming and J lost 1 base, with 13 bases between them. CDR3 DNA sequence: TGTGCCATCAGTGGGGCCCTCCTTAAGAACACCGGGGAGCTGTTTTTT. It is translated as CAISGALLKNTGELFF.

This clonotype was observed a few times. This chain connects TRBV7-2 to TRBJ2-3; 14 nucleotides match TRBD2. Germline V gene data show CDR1 as SGHTA and CDR2 as FQGNSA. J lost 4 bases, V lost 4 bases, and 4 bases had no gene match. This CDR3 region has 16 residues. The CDR3 region has the DNA TGTGCCAGCAGCTCGGGACTAGCGGGAGACGCAGATACGCAGTATTTT. Its translation is CASSSGLAGDADTQYF.

This chain uses TRBV18 with TRBJ1-1; the D is unclear. The germline gives CDR1 KGHSH, CDR2 LQKENI. Trimming took 2 bases from V and 6 from J, leaving 7 bases between them. The CDR3 length is 12 residues. CDR3 sequence reads: CASSPTESEAFF. In DNA, the CDR3 is TGTGCCAGCTCACCAACAGAGTCTGAAGCTTTCTTT.

The chain couples TRBV6-2 or TRBV6-3 to TRBJ2-7; D possibly corresponds to TRBD1 (7 bases). The length of the CDR3 is 22 residues. Germline values: CDR1 MNHEY, CDR2 SVGEGT. V lost 5 bases to trimming and J lost 2 bases, with 37 bases between them. CDR3 sequence: CASSTPGRRGPGVAHAPYEQYF. The CDR3 nucleotides are TGTGCCAGCAGTACCCCAGGTCGGAGGGGGCCAGGGGTAGCTCATGCGCCCTACGAGCAGTACTTC.

The chain combines TRBV7-8 with TRBJ2-7; 11 nucleotides line up with TRBD1. J gave up 4 bases and V 4 bases, and 6 bases lay outside the gene matches. CDR1 and CDR2 (germline): SGHVS, FQNEAQ. This CDR3 is 15 amino acids long. CDR3 DNA sequence: TGTGCCAGCAGCTATACGGGACAGGGGGAGTACGAGCAGTACTTC. Amino acid sequence: CASSYTGQGEYEQYF.

This chain links TRBV7-8 with TRBJ2-6, with unresolved D. This CDR3 has 13 amino acids. Trimming took off 7 bases at V and 4 bases at J, with 8 bases between the two ends. Per germline, CDR1 SGHVS and CDR2 FQNEAQ. The CDR3 loop reads CASKTPGANVLTF. CDR3 coding DNA: TGTGCCAGCAAAACCCCCGGGGCCAACGTCCTGACTTTC. Supplemented by reference TRBV7-8 and TRBJ2-6, the full variable domain reads GAGVSQSPRYKVAKRGQDVALRCDPISGHVSLFWYQQALGQGPEFLTYFQNEAQLDKSGLPSDRFFAERPEGSVSTLKIQRTQQEDSAVYLCASKTPGANVLTFGAGSRLTVL.

The V gene is TRBV7-9, the J gene TRBJ2-3; D call uncertain. The CDR3 is made up of 16 amino acids. Trimming stripped 4 bases from V and 1 base from J, with 15 bases between. Germline V lookup: CDR1 SEHNR, CDR2 FQNEAQ (reference sequence). The CDR3 sequence is CASSSSRLLGTDTQYF. The CDR3 DNA is TGTGCCAGCAGCTCAAGCAGGTTGTTGGGCACAGATACGCAGTATTTT.

This clonotype was counted only a few times. This chain uses TRBV6-1 with TRBJ1-2, with D maybe TRBD1 (6 bases). Germline V gene sequence: CDR1 MNHNS, CDR2 SASEGT. V was trimmed by 7 bases and J by 4 bases, leaving 19 bases between them. This CDR3 region has 15 residues. The CDR3 sequence is CASIRTEGLSYGYTF. The CDR3 DNA follows: TGTGCCAGCATAAGGACAGAGGGGCTGAGCTATGGCTACACCTTC.

J is TRBJ2-2 and V is TRBV5-4; TRBD2 might be the D (7 bases). The CDR3 covers 16 residues. The V gene's germline CDR1 is SGHNT and CDR2 YYREEE (reference sequence). Trimming cost V 0 bases and J 3 bases, with 12 bases left between them. CDR3 sequence: CASSLGGGRDTGELFF. In nucleotides, the CDR3 is TGTGCCAGCAGCTTGGGCGGGGGCCGGGACACCGGGGAGCTGTTTTTT.

This clonotype has a handful of counts. The rearrangement links TRBV10-3 to TRBJ2-5, with no clear D. The CDR3 length is 12 residues. Looked up from germline, CDR1 is ENHRY and CDR2 is SYGVKD. The V gene lost 3 bases and the J gene lost 4 bases, with 6 bases spanning the gap. The CDR3 loop reads CAISDWGETQYF. The DNA for the CDR3 is TGTGCCATCAGTGATTGGGGAGAGACCCAGTACTTC.

The gene calls are TRBV9 and TRBJ1-3, with a weak D call TRBD1 (6 bases). The CDR3 consists of 15 residues. V gave up 3 bases and J gave up 3 bases, with 13 bases separating them. Per germline, CDR1 SGDLS and CDR2 YYNGEE. The DNA of the CDR3 is TGTGCCAGCAGCGGAGGGAACAGGGTTGGAAACACCATATATTTT. Amino acid sequence: CASSGGNRVGNTIYF.

The chain is built from TRBV10-3 and TRBJ1-1; no reliable D call. The CDR3 spans 13 residues. Germline CDR1 is ENHRY and CDR2 is SYGVKD. V lost 6 bases and J 0 bases, leaving 8 bases between the germline ends. CDR3 amino acids: CAIRTAMNTEAFF. As DNA, the CDR3 is TGTGCCATCAGAACAGCAATGAACACTGAAGCTTTCTTT.

The CDR3 is CASSPRTNSGNTIYF. The CDR3 DNA is TGTGCCAGCAGCCCACGGACAAACTCTGGAAACACCATATATTTT. The rearrangement joins TRBV14 to TRBJ1-3; D perhaps matches TRBD1 (5 bases). Trimming cost V 4 bases and J 0 bases, with 10 bases left between them. This CDR3 comprises 15 residues. Germline CDR1 and CDR2: SGHDN and FVKESK.

V gene TRBV7-2 combines with J gene TRBJ2-3, with D maybe TRBD2 (6 bases). Trimming stripped 6 bases from V and 4 bases from J, with 20 bases between. The CDR3 has 16 residues. Germline CDR1 SGHTA, CDR2 FQGNSA. The CDR3 DNA follows: TGTGCCAGCAGGCCTCAGACGGGAGCACGGTCAGATACGCAGTATTTT. Residues: CASRPQTGARSDTQYF.

The chain links TRBV10-2 to TRBJ1-1; D is unresolved. The V end lost 1 base, the J end lost 1 base, and 13 bases lay between the germline ends. The CDR3 has 16 amino acids. CDR1 is WSHSY, CDR2 SAAADI, per germline. Here the CDR3 reads CASSELRLWQNTEAFF. The DNA for the CDR3 is TGCGCCAGCAGTGAGTTAAGGCTGTGGCAGAACACTGAAGCTTTCTTT.